Shown below are 10 T cell receptor beta chains from a single sample sequenced in a study of shared clonotypes between healthy human individuals. TCRdb's copy holds only in-frame clones and misses some; the assay was immunoSEQ multiplex PCR. The sample comprises more than 400,000 clones, over 70% of which are singletons, and about an eighth rests with the top ten. Sequencing was performed on PBMCs. The origin of the receptors is a woman aged 40 to 50 in good health. Some clones in this sample may be carry-over from other donors' samples.

This clone was recorded once. The V call is TRBV18, the J call TRBJ2-5, with D tentatively TRBD1 (6 bases). Germline loops: CDR1 KGHSH, CDR2 LQKENI. This CDR3 region has 14 residues. V lost 3 bases and J lost 2, with 10 bases in between. The DNA of the CDR3 is TGTGCCAGCTCACCCCGGACAGCTCAAGAGACCCAGTACTTC. It is translated as CASSPRTAQETQYF.

The chain employs TRBV9 and TRBJ1-5, with 7 nucleotides matching TRBD1. V lost 0 bases and J lost 3; bases outside the gene matches: 3. The CDR3 has 15 amino acids. Germline V CDR1 and CDR2: SGDLS, YYNGEE. The CDR3 region has the DNA TGTGCCAGCAGCGTAGAAGGACAGGTCAATCAGCCCCAGCATTTT. It yields the protein CASSVEGQVNQPQHF.

The chain joins TRBV6-6 to TRBJ1-1; D is unresolved. The germline CDR1 and CDR2 sequences are MNHNY and SVGAGI (reference sequence). V lost 5 bases, J lost 6 bases, and 13 bases lay in between. The CDR3 extends over 13 amino acids. In nucleotides, the CDR3 is TGTGCCAGCAGTGACGGTCCCACATCTGAAGCTTTCTTT. It encodes CASSDGPTSEAFF.

The chain recombines TRBV5-8 with TRBJ1-1; a weak D match, TRBD1 (5 bases). The CDR3 has 13 amino acids. The germline V gene has CDR1 SGHTS and CDR2 YDEGEE. V was cut by 4 bases and J by 1 base, with 8 bases left in between. This chain's CDR3 is CASSQGGNTEAFF. In DNA form, the CDR3 reads TGTGCCAGCAGCCAGGGAGGGAACACTGAAGCTTTCTTT.

The chain employs TRBV11-3 and TRBJ2-3, with a tentative D call TRBD2 (6 bases). The V gene's germline CDR1 is SGHNT and CDR2 YENEEA. The CDR3 runs to 15 residues. With 1 base removed from V and 2 bases from J, the gap between germline ends came to 10 bases. The chain's CDR3 is CASSLGVAATDTQYF. CDR3 coding DNA: TGTGCCAGCAGCTTAGGGGTAGCGGCCACAGATACGCAGTATTTT.

The J gene is TRBJ2-7, the V gene TRBV5-1; the D is unclear. The germline V gene has CDR1 SGHRS and CDR2 YFSETQ. The CDR3 contains 11 residues. The V end lost 5 bases, the J end lost 0 bases, and 3 bases lay between the germline ends. The CDR3 DNA reads TGCGCCAGCAGGATCTCCTACGAGCAGTACTTC. Translation gives CASRISYEQYF.

This chain joins TRBV4-1 and TRBJ1-4; no clear D gene. Trimming pared 1 base from V and 5 bases from J, leaving 17 bases between. The length of the CDR3 is 17 residues. Germline CDR1 is MGHRA and CDR2 is YSYEKL. The DNA for the CDR3 is TGCGCCAGCAGCCAAGTCATTGGTGCAGGATCAAATGAAAAACTGTTTTTT. Residues: CASSQVIGAGSNEKLFF.

The V call is TRBV6-4, the J call TRBJ2-1, with D perhaps TRBD1 (5 bases). The V and J ends lost 5 bases and 8 bases respectively, with 16 bases between them. Germline V gives CDR1 MRHNA, CDR2 SNTAGT. This CDR3 has 14 residues. The CDR3: CASSPRALRDEQFF. DNA of the CDR3: TGTGCCAGCAGTCCCAGAGCGCTCAGGGATGAGCAGTTCTTC.

Of note for this clone: The likely explanation is a read error, given a far larger clone one base away. Within the sample, other DNA sequences also encode this same CDR3. The V and J genes are TRBV25-1 and TRBJ1-5; no reliable D call. The CDR3 is made up of 16 amino acids. Trimming pared 11 bases from V and 3 bases from J, leaving 23 bases between. CDR1 is MGHDK, CDR2 SYGVNS, per germline. The DNA of the CDR3 is TGTGCCCGGACGTCATCCGGAGGAATCGACAATCAGCCCCAGCATTTT. It codes for CARTSSGGIDNQPQHF.

The CDR3 bases are TGTGCCAGTACCCCCCGGGGCAGCTTGGGGAGCGAGCAGTACTTC. As protein: CASTPRGSLGSEQYF. This sequence joins TRBV19 and TRBJ2-7; D may correspond to TRBD1 or TRBD2 (5 bases each). V shed 7 bases and J shed 6 bases, with 22 bases lying between them. The CDR3 spans 15 residues. Per the germline V gene, CDR1 is LNHDA and CDR2 is SQIVND (reference sequence).